The 20 T cell receptor beta chains below were found in one sample sequenced in a study of chemoradiotherapy in HPV16-positive cancers. Sequencing used immunoSEQ multiplex PCR; TCRdb keeps in-frame clones, though not all of them. The sample contains 50,000 to 55,000 clones, about 92% of which appear only once. The material sequenced was blood, taken from a patient who underwent chemoradiotherapy. The receptors stem from a human donor with HPV-associated anogenital cancer.

The chain uses TRBV29-1 and TRBJ1-1; TRBD1 aligns across 8 bases. J was trimmed by 6 bases and V by 6 bases; bases with no gene match: 6. From germline, CDR1 is SQVTM and CDR2 ANQGSEA. This CDR3 region has 12 residues. DNA of the CDR3: TGCAGCGTAAGCGAACAGGGGGCTGAAGCTTTCTTT. Residues: CSVSEQGAEAFF.

V gene TRBV6-5 combines with J gene TRBJ1-1, with 9 bases aligning to TRBD1. This CDR3 contains 14 residues. In germline, CDR1 is MNHEY, CDR2 SVGAGI. V lost 10 bases, J lost 0 bases, and 6 bases stayed unmatched. Here the CDR3 reads CATQGQGLNTEAFF. In nucleotides, the CDR3 is TGTGCCACACAGGGACAGGGCTTGAACACTGAAGCTTTCTTT.

The DNA of the CDR3 is TGTGCCAGCAGTTACTCGGGTAACTATGGCTACACCTTC. As protein: CASSYSGNYGYTF. V usage is TRBV6-5 and J usage is TRBJ1-2; D gene unclear. Germline V gene sequence: CDR1 MNHEY, CDR2 SVGAGI. Trimming left V 0 bases short and J 1 base short, with 3 bases between. CDR3 length: 13 residues.

This chain connects TRBV18 to TRBJ2-2; D might be TRBD1 (6 bases). Trimming left V 6 bases short and J 2 bases short, with 16 bases between. The germline gives CDR1 KGHSH, CDR2 LQKENI. The CDR3 is made up of 16 amino acids. The DNA of the CDR3 is TGTGCCAGCTCCCAACAAGGGGGACCAAACACCGGGGAGCTGTTTTTT. Amino acid sequence: CASSQQGGPNTGELFF.

The CDR3 loop is CASSDYRSSTDTQYF. In DNA, the CDR3 is TGTGCCAGCAGTGACTACAGATCTAGCACAGATACGCAGTATTTT. This sequence joins TRBV6-1 and TRBJ2-3; no firm D call. The germline V and J ends were trimmed by 3 bases and 0 bases, with 10 bases remaining between them. The CDR3 has 15 amino acids. Germline CDR1 and CDR2: MNHNS and SASEGT.

The chain combines TRBV7-3 with TRBJ2-3, with D hard to call. From germline, CDR1 is SGHTA and CDR2 FQGTGA. The CDR3 loop spans 16 amino acids. Trimming stripped 5 bases from V and 5 bases from J, with 20 bases between. The CDR3 nucleotides read TGTGCCAGCAGCCCAAATCCCGCGCGAGTAGTAGATACGCAGTATTTT. Residues: CASSPNPARVVDTQYF.

The rearrangement uses TRBV7-2 and TRBJ2-7, with a possible D match to TRBD1 (5 bases). V was trimmed by 5 bases and J by 3 bases, leaving 11 bases between them. The V gene's germline CDR1 is SGHTA and CDR2 FQGNSA. This CDR3 region has 13 residues. CDR3 DNA: TGTGCCAGCAGCAACGGACATGACTACGAGCAGTACTTC. It encodes CASSNGHDYEQYF. The complete variable domain, with remaining parts taken from reference TRBV7-2 and TRBJ2-7, reads GAGVSQSPSNKVTEKGKDVELRCDPISGHTALYWYRQSLGQGLEFLIYFQGNSAPDKSGLPSDRFSAERTGGSVSTLTIQRTQQEDSAVYLCASSNGHDYEQYFGPGTRLTVT.

This chain connects TRBV11-3 to TRBJ2-3, with 9 bases fitting TRBD1. Germline CDR1 reads SGHNT; CDR2 reads YENEEA. The CDR3 is made up of 16 amino acids. Trimming took 0 bases from V and 3 from J; bases not matched to a gene: 4. CDR3 loop: CASSLDLGQGTDTQYF. The CDR3 bases are TGTGCCAGCAGCTTAGATCTGGGACAGGGTACAGATACGCAGTATTTT.

This chain joins TRBV4-1 and TRBJ2-4, with D uncertain. The CDR3 sequence is 13 residues long. V dropped 4 bases and J dropped 6 bases, with 10 bases sitting between them. In germline, CDR1 is MGHRA, CDR2 YSYEKL. The CDR3 coding sequence is TGCGCCAGCAGCCCGGTCTGGGGAAACATTCAGTACTTC. Translated, it gives CASSPVWGNIQYF.

The chain combines TRBV11-2 with TRBJ2-5; D might be TRBD1 or TRBD2, each matching 5 bases. CDR1 SGHAT and CDR2 FQNNGV come from the germline V gene. The CDR3 covers 16 residues. Trimming took 5 bases from V and 1 from J, leaving 17 bases between them. CDR3 sequence reads: CASSLFSGTSQETQYF. The CDR3 bases are TGTGCCAGCAGCCTCTTCTCCGGGACCTCCCAAGAGACCCAGTACTTC.

This clone is a singleton in its sample. The rearrangement joins TRBV2 to TRBJ2-5; D gene unclear. The CDR3 runs to 13 residues. CDR1 is SNHLY, CDR2 FYNNEI, per germline. The ends were cut back, 3 bases at V and 1 base at J, with 6 bases in the middle. The CDR3 DNA is TGTGCCAGCAGTGAGCGCGTCCAAGAGACCCAGTACTTC. Encoded protein: CASSERVQETQYF.

As for this clone: Mismatch with germline at one junction end may stem from a read error. V usage is TRBV6-1 and J usage is TRBJ2-2; TRBD2 matches 12 bases. Germline CDR1 and CDR2: MNHNS and SASEGT. The CDR3 loop spans 13 amino acids. The CDR3 sequence is CASSVSSGGELFF. The CDR3 DNA reads as TGTGCCAGCAGTGTGTCTAGCGGGGGGGAACTGTTTTTT.

This chain joins TRBV11-3 and TRBJ2-1; D gene unclear. Germline lookup yields CDR1 SGHNT and CDR2 YENEEA. The ends were cut back, 1 base at V and 4 bases at J, with 8 bases in the middle. This CDR3 is 14 amino acids long. The CDR3 sequence is CASSLGSSYNEQFF. The CDR3 bases are TGTGCCAGCAGCTTAGGGTCCTCTTACAATGAGCAGTTCTTC.

The chain combines TRBV9 with TRBJ2-3; D might be TRBD1 (5 bases). The ends were cut back, 0 bases at V and 4 bases at J, with 9 bases in the middle. Germline CDR1 reads SGDLS; CDR2 reads YYNGEE. The CDR3 is 14 residues long. CDR3 DNA: TGTGCCAGCAGCGTAGAGTCCAGGGCAGATACGCAGTATTTT. Encoded protein: CASSVESRADTQYF.

This chain uses TRBV29-1 with TRBJ1-5; D is unclear. Trimming shortened V by 1 base and J by 11 bases, and 18 bases separated the two germline ends. Germline V gene data show CDR1 as SQVTM and CDR2 as ANQGSEA. The CDR3 covers 14 residues. The CDR3 loop reads CSVEVLGTGSAQHF. The CDR3 DNA follows: TGCAGCGTTGAAGTGTTAGGTACTGGGTCGGCCCAGCATTTT.

V gene TRBV18 combines with J gene TRBJ2-5; D is ambiguous. Per germline, CDR1 KGHSH and CDR2 LQKENI. CDR3 size: 15 residues. The V end was cut by 3 bases, the J end by 5 bases, with 16 bases between. CDR3 coding DNA: TGTGCCAGCTCACCCCTGTTAGGCGGCGGCGAGACCCAGTACTTC. Its translation is CASSPLLGGGETQYF.

This sequence joins TRBV7-2 and TRBJ2-7, with a tentative D call TRBD1 (5 bases). Trimming pared 3 bases from V and 3 bases from J, leaving 6 bases between. The germline V gene encodes CDR1 SGHTA and CDR2 FQGNSA. This CDR3 spans 12 amino acids. CDR3 sequence reads: CASSLQGYEQYF. The DNA for the CDR3 is TGTGCCAGCAGCTTGCAGGGCTACGAGCAGTACTTC.

The chain joins TRBV7-2 to TRBJ2-7; D may be TRBD2 (5 bases). The CDR3 loop spans 14 amino acids. V shed 5 bases and J shed 0 bases, with 11 bases lying between them. Germline CDR1 SGHTA, CDR2 FQGNSA. The CDR3 spells CASSTRTPSYEQYF. Written as DNA, the CDR3 is TGTGCCAGCAGCACCCGGACTCCCTCCTACGAGCAGTACTTC.

J is TRBJ2-2 and V is TRBV19, with D possibly being TRBD1 or TRBD2 (6 bases each). The CDR3 has 16 amino acids. Germline V gives CDR1 LNHDA, CDR2 SQIVND (reference sequence). The V and J ends lost 1 base and 3 bases respectively, with 12 bases between them. The CDR3 coding sequence is TGTGCCAGTAGTATAGTCGGGGGCAGAGACACCGGGGAGCTGTTTTTT. Protein sequence: CASSIVGGRDTGELFF.

This chain links TRBV11-2 with TRBJ2-1; 7 bases agree with TRBD1. There are 15 residues in the CDR3. CDR1 SGHAT and CDR2 FQNNGV come from the germline V gene. V was pared by 5 bases and J by 8 bases, with 12 bases of the junction left unmatched. The CDR3 coding sequence is TGTGCCAGCAGCACGGGACAGTCTCAGTCCGATGAGCAGTTCTTC. Translation: CASSTGQSQSDEQFF.